The 13 T cell receptor beta chains in this list originate from one sample, sequenced in a study of T cells after yellow fever vaccination. One entry per CDR3 protein, called by TCRdb with MiXCR from the 5' RACE reads. The data show about 320,000 distinct CDR3 sequences, 3.5% to 4.5% seen once. The sequenced sample was PBMCs, obtained 15 days after the yellow fever booster vaccination. Receptors were obtained from a man younger than 30 who received the YFV17D yellow fever vaccine.

This chain uses TRBV5-1 with TRBJ2-4; the D is unclear. Germline CDR1 reads SGHRS; CDR2 reads YFSETQ. Trimming removed 0 bases from V and 0 bases from J, with 10 bases in between. This CDR3 region has 16 residues. CDR3 amino acids: CASSLEYPLAKNIQYF. The CDR3 nucleotides are TGCGCCAGCAGCTTGGAGTACCCATTAGCCAAAAACATTCAGTACTTC.

This clonotype was detected many times. This chain links TRBV27 with TRBJ1-2; 7 nucleotides agree with TRBD1. The CDR3 has 13 amino acids. V lost 5 bases and J lost 8; bases outside the gene matches: 8. Germline-derived CDR1 and CDR2 are MNHEY and SMNVEV (reference sequence). The CDR3 loop is CASSTLRGDGYTF. The CDR3 DNA follows: TGTGCCAGCAGTACGCTCAGGGGGGACGGCTACACCTTC.

This clonotype was picked up many times. The V call is TRBV20-1, the J call TRBJ2-3; D is unclear. CDR3 length: 14 residues. Per germline, CDR1 DFQATT and CDR2 SNEGSKA (reference sequence). Trimming took off 3 bases at V and 1 base at J, with 11 bases between the two ends. The DNA of the CDR3 is TGCAGTGCTAGTTCCTTAGATGGCACAGATACGCAGTATTTT. Its translation is CSASSLDGTDTQYF.

This rearrangement joins TRBV5-1 to TRBJ2-7; 9 bases line up with TRBD1. J lost 5 bases, V lost 3 bases, and 3 bases had no gene match. There are 13 residues in the CDR3. CDR1 and CDR2 from the germline V gene are SGHRS and YFSETQ. In DNA form, the CDR3 reads TGCGCCAGCAGCTCCGGGACAGGGAACGAGCAGTACTTC. It translates to CASSSGTGNEQYF.

This clonotype was picked up many times. The chain has TRBV29-1 and TRBJ2-5; tentatively, D is TRBD2 (5 bases). Germline V gives CDR1 SQVTM, CDR2 ANQGSEA. The ends were cut back, 6 bases at V and 4 bases at J, with 12 bases in the middle. The CDR3 runs 12 residues. This CDR3 is CSVTGIGETQYF. Written as DNA, the CDR3 is TGCAGCGTAACGGGGATCGGAGAGACCCAGTACTTC.

This clonotype was observed at least ten times. The V call is TRBV2, the J call TRBJ2-5; D is perhaps TRBD1 or TRBD2 (5 bases each). From germline, CDR1 is SNHLY and CDR2 FYNNEI. This CDR3 has 14 amino acids. Trimming pared 5 bases from V and 0 bases from J, leaving 10 bases between. CDR3 nucleotides: TGTGCCAGCAGTCCCGGGACGTACCAAGAGACCCAGTACTTC. Amino acids: CASSPGTYQETQYF.

This clonotype was observed a few times. The chain carries TRBV7-9 and TRBJ1-6; D is unclear. Germline V CDR1 and CDR2: SEHNR, FQNEAQ (reference sequence). V was pared by 5 bases and J by 7 bases, with 12 bases between. This CDR3 region has 14 residues. CDR3 region: CASSNPGRNSPLHF. The CDR3 DNA reads as TGTGCCAGCAGCAATCCCGGGAGGAATTCACCCCTCCACTTT.

This clonotype was detected ten times or more. V gene TRBV7-2 combines with J gene TRBJ2-6, with TRBD1 matching over 9 bases. Unmatched junction bases numbered 3, after V lost 4 bases and J lost 2 bases. The germline V gene has CDR1 SGHTA and CDR2 FQGNSA. This CDR3 has 16 amino acids. CDR3 sequence: CASSSTGGAGANVLTF. The CDR3 DNA sequence: TGTGCCAGCAGCTCCACAGGGGGCGCTGGGGCCAACGTCCTGACTTTC.

This clonotype came up many times. The chain has TRBV28 and TRBJ2-7; D call uncertain. The CDR3 is made up of 13 amino acids. Trimming took off 3 bases at V and 5 bases at J, with 11 bases between the two ends. The germline CDR1 and CDR2 sequences are MDHEN and SYDVKM. In DNA, the CDR3 is TGTGCCAGCAGTTTTCGCGCAGGCCACGAGCAGTACGTC. It encodes CASSFRAGHEQYV.

A few counts support this clonotype. The genes are TRBV5-6 and TRBJ1-1; 10 bases align to TRBD1. Germline V gene lookup returns CDR1 SGHDT and CDR2 YYEEEE. The CDR3 totals 16 residues. V lost 1 base and J lost 5; bases outside the gene matches: 8. CDR3 in amino acids: CASSLYGQGEATEAFF. The CDR3 nucleotides are TGTGCCAGCAGCTTGTATGGACAGGGGGAAGCAACTGAAGCTTTCTTT.

Ten or more counts support this clonotype. The J gene is TRBJ1-1, the V gene TRBV9; D remains unclear. Germline assignment: CDR1 SGDLS and CDR2 YYNGEE. The V end was cut by 0 bases, the J end by 5 bases, with 11 bases between. The CDR3 is made up of 14 amino acids. CDR3 DNA: TGTGCCAGCAGCGTAGGTGTGGGTTGGACTGAAGCTTTCTTT. It yields the protein CASSVGVGWTEAFF.

In this sample, this clonotype turned up many times. The chain couples TRBV20-1 to TRBJ1-1; D ambiguous. This CDR3 spans 14 amino acids. Per the germline V gene, CDR1 is DFQATT and CDR2 is SNEGSKA (reference sequence). V gave up 3 bases and J gave up 0 bases, with 11 bases separating them. The CDR3 sequence: CSASGEKVNTEAFF. The CDR3, as DNA: TGCAGTGCTAGCGGGGAGAAGGTGAACACTGAAGCTTTCTTT.

In its sample, this clonotype was seen a few times. The CDR3 DNA is TGTGCCAGCAGCGCCGGACAGGGGGAAGGTCAGCCCCAGCATTTT. Protein: CASSAGQGEGQPQHF. The rearrangement joins TRBV5-4 to TRBJ1-5, with TRBD1 matching over 10 bases. CDR1 is SGHNT and CDR2 is YYREEE in the germline V gene (reference sequence). The CDR3 loop spans 15 amino acids. V lost 4 bases and J lost 6; bases outside the gene matches: 7.